Below, one TCR beta chain is given with its context. Its antigen is unknown. The germline V and J ends were trimmed by 0 bases and 7 bases, with 16 bases remaining between them. Germline V lookup: CDR1 SEHNR, CDR2 FQNEAQ (reference sequence). The CDR3 contains 16 residues. A second PCR, run for roughly 7 to 11 cycles, used a sample-barcoded 5' primer plus a J-beta primer mix. One entry per CDR3 protein, called by TCRdb with MiXCR from the 5' RACE reads. The data show approximately 1.5 million distinct CDR3 sequences, approximately 43% seen once. The data derive from a study of blood T cells in healthy people across ages. Study results and caveats: Strong correlation was found linking TCR beta diversity to naive T cell percentage.

Healthy Caucasian individuals from Russia aged about 6 to 100 were enrolled as donors. What was sequenced was blood. The chain uses TRBV7-9 and TRBJ2-1, with unresolved D. The TCR originated in a woman aged 18 to 35 in good health. CDR3 nucleotides: TGTGCCAGCAGCTTAGCCCAGACCACTCCCTTGAATGAGCAGTTCTTC. It codes for CASSLAQTTPLNEQFF. The variable domain in full, with the rest retrieved from reference TRBV7-9 and TRBJ2-1, is DTGVSQNPRHKITKRGQNVTFRCDPISEHNRLYWYRQTLGQGPEFLTYFQNEAQLEKSRLLSDRFSAERPKGSFSTLEIQRTEQGDSAMYLCASSLAQTTPLNEQFFGPGTRLTVL.